A single sample gave rise to the 23 T cell receptor beta chains below, sequenced in a study of technical replicates of blood from a handful of donors (dated by TCRdb to the late 2010s). The method behind the library was the immunoSEQ multiplex PCR assay. TCRdb mirrors the immuneACCESS table, restricted to in-frame sequences. Some clones are absent from its copies; in checked studies, under half trace to an unresolved V gene, and the reason for the others is unknown. The sample table shows 79,000 or so clones, and roughly 90% are seen once. Of the sample, 0.2% to 0.3% is held by the ten largest clones. Sequenced material: T cells isolated from PBMCs. The receptor set was obtained from a human donor in good health.

V gene TRBV7-3 combines with J gene TRBJ2-2; 7 bases map to TRBD1. The CDR3 contains 13 residues. In germline, CDR1 is SGHTA, CDR2 FQGTGA. With 6 bases clipped from V and 5 bases from J, the junction kept 3 bases outside the gene matches. The CDR3 coding sequence is TGTGCCAGCAGGCAACAGGGGACCGGGGAGCTGTTTTTT. It encodes CASRQQGTGELFF.

The V call is TRBV19, the J call TRBJ2-1, with TRBD2 matching over 13 bases. The V and J ends lost 7 bases and 7 bases, in that order; junction bases with no gene match: 10. The CDR3 loop spans 16 amino acids. Per the germline V gene, CDR1 is LNHDA and CDR2 is SQIVND (reference sequence). CDR3 region: CASTTPGLAGLNEQFF. CDR3 in DNA: TGTGCCAGTACCACCCCGGGACTAGCGGGATTAAATGAGCAGTTCTTC.

This chain connects TRBV5-1 to TRBJ1-1; 7 positions agree with TRBD1. V trimming: 6 bases; J trimming: 2 bases; junction bases outside the gene matches: 10. The length of the CDR3 is 15 residues. Germline values: CDR1 SGHRS, CDR2 YFSETQ. The CDR3 bases are TGCGCCAGCATAGGGGGCTGGAGCGGAAACACTGAAGCTTTCTTT. It translates to CASIGGWSGNTEAFF.

A note on this clone: Distinct nucleotide sequences in the sample also encode this CDR3. The V gene is TRBV20-1, the J gene TRBJ2-2; D may be TRBD2 (5 bases). The CDR3 has 11 amino acids. CDR1 and CDR2 from the germline V gene are DFQATT and SNEGSKA (reference sequence). The V end was cut by 6 bases, the J end by 7 bases, with 9 bases between. The CDR3 loop reads CSASRGGELFF. CDR3 sequence (DNA): TGCAGTGCCAGCCGGGGCGGGGAGCTGTTTTTT.

The chain carries TRBV5-4 and TRBJ2-7; D not certain. Germline V CDR1 and CDR2: SGHNT, YYREEE (reference sequence). V shed 3 bases and J shed 5 bases, with 6 bases lying between them. The CDR3 runs to 11 residues. CDR3 region: CASSSRDEQYF. The CDR3 region has the DNA TGTGCCAGCAGCTCTCGCGACGAGCAGTACTTC.

The chain carries TRBV5-8 and TRBJ1-1, with a tentative D call TRBD1 (5 bases). CDR1 and CDR2 (germline): SGHTS, YDEGEE. The V end was cut by 0 bases, the J end by 4 bases, with 16 bases between. There are 16 residues in the CDR3. CDR3 loop: CASSLGPRGAGTEAFF. DNA of the CDR3: TGTGCCAGCAGCTTGGGGCCGCGCGGGGCGGGCACTGAAGCTTTCTTT. Based on the CDR3 plus reference TRBV5-8 and TRBJ1-1, the full variable domain is EAGVTQSPTHLIKTRGQQATLRCSPISGHTSVYWYQQALGLGLQFLLWYDEGEERNRGNFPPRFSGRQFPNYSSELNVNALELEDSALYLCASSLGPRGAGTEAFFGQGTRLTVV.

The CDR3 sequence: CSVRTGTGGNEQYF. The CDR3 nucleotides read TGCAGCGTCAGAACCGGGACAGGGGGGAACGAGCAGTACTTC. The gene calls are TRBV29-1 and TRBJ2-7; 11 nucleotides match TRBD1. CDR3 length: 14 residues. The germline V gene encodes CDR1 SQVTM and CDR2 ANQGSEA. Unmatched junction bases numbered 9, after V lost 6 bases and J lost 5 bases.

This clone was detected only once. The chain couples TRBV19 to TRBJ2-2; 8 bases match TRBD1. Germline CDR1 LNHDA, CDR2 SQIVND (reference sequence). V shed 1 base, J shed 7 bases, and the junction held 2 bases outside the gene matches. This CDR3 contains 14 residues. CDR3 protein: CASSIVGQGGELFF. CDR3 nucleotide sequence: TGTGCCAGTAGTATAGTCGGACAGGGCGGGGAGCTGTTTTTT.

V gene TRBV5-1 combines with J gene TRBJ2-3; unclear D gene. Germline V gene sequence: CDR1 SGHRS, CDR2 YFSETQ. Trimming shortened V by 5 bases and J by 6 bases, and 7 bases separated the two germline ends. CDR3 size: 11 residues. The CDR3 loop is CASSVLDTQYF. CDR3 DNA sequence: TGCGCCAGCAGTGTCTTGGATACGCAGTATTTT.

The V gene is TRBV19, the J gene TRBJ1-2, with D tentatively TRBD1 (6 bases). V lost 4 bases, J lost 8 bases, and 17 bases lay in between. The CDR3 has 14 residues. Germline V gene data show CDR1 as LNHDA and CDR2 as SQIVND (reference sequence). The CDR3 coding sequence is TGTGCCAGTAGTACCCAGGACAGTTTTCAGGGCTACACCTTC. Translated: CASSTQDSFQGYTF.

This chain connects TRBV7-9 to TRBJ2-2, with 9 bases identical to TRBD1. The ends lost 3 bases at V and 6 bases at J; junction bases unmatched: 8. Germline lookup yields CDR1 SEHNR and CDR2 FQNEAQ (reference sequence). The CDR3 is made up of 16 amino acids. CDR3 protein: CASSFVRGQGAGELFF. The CDR3 DNA reads as TGTGCCAGCAGCTTCGTTAGGGGACAGGGCGCCGGGGAGCTGTTTTTT.

The chain links TRBV18 to TRBJ1-5; D ambiguous. Germline lookup yields CDR1 KGHSH and CDR2 LQKENI. Trimming took off 6 bases at V and 2 bases at J, with 14 bases between the two ends. There are 15 residues in the CDR3. CDR3 coding DNA: TGTGCCAGCTCCCCGAGAGGGCAGGGCAATCAGCCCCAGCATTTT. Its protein is CASSPRGQGNQPQHF.

V gene TRBV5-1 combines with J gene TRBJ1-1; a possible D gene is TRBD1 (6 bases). Trimming shortened V by 4 bases and J by 1 base, and 14 bases separated the two germline ends. Looked up from germline, CDR1 is SGHRS and CDR2 is YFSETQ. CDR3 size: 15 residues. CDR3 in amino acids: CASSPRGPSNTEAFF. CDR3 DNA: TGCGCCAGCAGCCCCAGGGGCCCATCGAACACTGAAGCTTTCTTT.

This clone showed up just a few times. V is TRBV15 and J is TRBJ1-1; no clear D. V was pared by 0 bases and J by 2 bases, with 7 bases between. CDR1 and CDR2 from the germline V gene are LNHNV and YYDKDF (reference sequence). The CDR3 covers 14 residues. In nucleotides, the CDR3 is TGTGCCACCAGCAGAGATCTCGGTAACACTGAAGCTTTCTTT. Protein: CATSRDLGNTEAFF.

This clone has only one observation. J is TRBJ2-3 and V is TRBV28; weak D call: TRBD2 (6 bases). V gave up 2 bases and J gave up 0 bases, with 12 bases separating them. The germline V gene encodes CDR1 MDHEN and CDR2 SYDVKM. This CDR3 is built from 16 residues. Written as DNA, the CDR3 is TGTGCCAGCAGTTTAATTAAGGGGACTAGCACAGATACGCAGTATTTT. Its translation is CASSLIKGTSTDTQYF.

This clone was picked up one time. The rearrangement links TRBV4-2 to TRBJ2-1; TRBD2 aligns across 8 bases. Unmatched junction bases numbered 9, after V lost 1 base and J lost 4 bases. The germline V gene has CDR1 LGHNA and CDR2 YNFKEQ. CDR3 length: 17 residues. The CDR3 bases are TGTGCCAGCAGCCAAGTTAAGGGCGGGGGGTTGTACAATGAGCAGTTCTTC. This codes for CASSQVKGGGLYNEQFF.

The rearrangement uses TRBV6-1 and TRBJ1-4; 9 positions agree with TRBD1. The CDR3 has 15 residues. V shed 7 bases and J 4 bases; nucleotides not matched to a gene: 7. Germline values: CDR1 MNHNS, CDR2 SASEGT. This CDR3 is CASTSQGALNEKLFF. The DNA for the CDR3 is TGTGCCAGCACCTCACAGGGGGCCCTTAATGAAAAACTGTTTTTT.

This clone is a singleton in its sample. This sequence joins TRBV30 and TRBJ2-7; 7 positions agree with TRBD1. Germline V CDR1 and CDR2: GTSNPN, SVGIG (reference sequence). The CDR3 is 14 amino acids. Trimming cost V 0 bases and J 3 bases; bases outside gene matches: 5. The CDR3 is CAWSVRRQGYEQYF. The CDR3, as DNA: TGTGCCTGGAGTGTACGGAGACAGGGCTACGAGCAGTACTTC.

This clone was recorded a few times. Here the CDR3 DNA reads TGTGCCAGCAGCCGCCCCGGGGAGGGTAAGAATTCACCCCTCCACTTT. As protein: CASSRPGEGKNSPLHF. The gene calls are TRBV14 and TRBJ1-6; D not resolved. This CDR3 has 16 amino acids. V was trimmed by 4 bases and J by 7 bases, leaving 17 bases between them. The germline V gene has CDR1 SGHDN and CDR2 FVKESK.

This chain connects TRBV7-3 to TRBJ2-1; TRBD2 matches 13 bases. Germline CDR1 reads SGHTA; CDR2 reads FQGTGA. V shed 4 bases and J 15 bases; nucleotides not matched to a gene: 12. This CDR3 region has 15 residues. The CDR3 spells CASSSPTSGGLGRFF. DNA for the CDR3: TGTGCCAGCAGCTCTCCGACTAGCGGGGGGCTAGGGCGGTTCTTC. Complete variable domain (other parts from reference TRBV7-3 and TRBJ2-1): GAGVSQTPSNKVTEKGKYVELRCDPISGHTALYWYRQSLGQGPEFLIYFQGTGAADDSGLPNDRFFAVRPEGSVSTLKIQRTERGDSAVYLCASSSPTSGGLGRFFGPGTRLTVL.

The J gene is TRBJ2-7, the V gene TRBV7-2, with 11 bases identical to TRBD2. V shed 6 bases and J 0 bases; nucleotides not matched to a gene: 4. The CDR3 runs 15 residues. Germline values: CDR1 SGHTA, CDR2 FQGNSA. The CDR3 sequence is CASRRGLADSYEQYF. The CDR3 coding sequence is TGTGCCAGCAGAAGGGGACTAGCGGACTCCTACGAGCAGTACTTC.

J is TRBJ2-3 and V is TRBV2; 8 positions agree with TRBD2. From germline, CDR1 is SNHLY and CDR2 FYNNEI. With 3 bases clipped from V and 6 bases from J, the junction kept 8 bases outside the gene matches. CDR3 length equals 15 residues. The CDR3 reads CASSDLAGGEDTQYF. In DNA form, the CDR3 reads TGTGCCAGCAGTGACTTGGCGGGGGGTGAGGATACGCAGTATTTT.

The rearrangement joins TRBV27 to TRBJ2-3; 7 nucleotides line up with TRBD2. In germline, CDR1 is MNHEY, CDR2 SMNVEV (reference sequence). Germline trimming cut 6 bases from V and 2 bases from J; bases unmatched to any gene: 8. There are 15 residues in the CDR3. The CDR3 region has the DNA TGTGCCAGCAGCACAAGCGGGACCATCACAGATACGCAGTATTTT. Amino acids: CASSTSGTITDTQYF.